These T cell receptor delta chains were read from a single sample in a study of human gamma delta and Vdelta1 T cells. Their antigens are not known. TCRdb redid clone calling on the PCR reads using CATT. The sample comprises roughly 7,000 delta-chain clones, about 40% of which are singletons, and 5.9% rests with the top ten. The sequencing sample was made of Vdelta1 gamma-delta T cells from blood grown in culture (DOT cells). All receptors come from a human donor in good health. Each CDR3 is given with its conserved first and last residue. D genes are given only for firm matches. Only some rows state a clone size, as once, few, many or a class for expanded clones.

>NA|NA|TRDV1|TRDJ1
TGTGCTCTTGGGGAACCGCCTTCTCGGTTCATCTTT
CALGEPPSRFIF
>few|TRDD3|TRDV1|TRDJ1
TGTGCTCTTGGGGATCTACGGATTGGGGGATACGCCGATAAACTCATCTTT
CALGDLRIGGYADKLIF
>NA|TRDD2|TRDV1|TRDJ1
TGTGCTCTTGGGGAACGTTCCTACTCCTGTACCCTGGGCAGGATTCTCTCCGATAAACTCATCTTT
CALGERSYSCTLGRILSDKLIF
>few|TRDD3|TRDV1|TRDJ1
TGTGCTCTTGACATGGACATCGATATTCCTACGCGGTGGGGGATACGGGAATGCACCGATAAACTCATCTTT
CALDMDIDIPTRWGIRECTDKLIF
>few|TRDD3|TRDV1|TRDJ1
TGTGCTCTTGGGGAAGGAATAATACCGGACGCGTTCTGGGGGGGCACCGATAAACTCATCTTT
CALGEGIIPDAFWGGTDKLIF
>NA|NA|TRDV1|TRDJ1
TGTGCTCTTGGGGATGGGGGGGCTTCCTACATGACTGGGGCCATCCGCGGGAAAGGCCTGGGGTACACCGATAAACTCATCTTT
CALGDGGASYMTGAIRGKGLGYTDKLIF
>NA|TRDD3|TRDV2|TRDJ1
TGTGCCTGTGACACGAGGTACTGGGGGATACTTTATAAACTCATCTTT
CACDTRYWGILYKLIF
>few|TRDD3|TRDV1|TRDJ1
TGTGCTCTTGGGGAACTGTGGCGATCGGACTGGGGGATACAGGAGACCGATAAACTCATCTTT
CALGELWRSDWGIQETDKLIF
>few|TRDD3|TRDV1|TRDJ1
TGTGCTCTTGGGGATCTCCTAAACTGGGGGATACGCGGGTTTTTGGCTCCGTACACCGATAAACTCATCTTT
CALGDLLNWGIRGFLAPYTDKLIF
>few|TRDD3|TRDV1|TRDJ1
TGTGCTCTTGGGGAACCCCGGTACTGGGGGATACGCCAACAGTACACCGATAAACTCATCTTT
CALGEPRYWGIRQQYTDKLIF
>few|NA|TRDV1|TRDJ1
TGTGCTCTTGGGGAACGGCGGTTCCACCCGACTGGGAGGTACACCGATAAACTCATCTTT
CALGERRFHPTGRYTDKLIF
>NA|NA|TRDV1|TRDJ1
TGTGCTCTTGGGGAACTCCGGGGCCTACCCATACCGTACACCGATAAACTCATCTTT
CALGELRGLPIPYTDKLIF
>NA|TRDD3|TRDV1|TRDJ1
TGTGCTCTTGGGGAACTCTTCCCCTTACTGGGGGATTATGCCGATAAACTCATCTTT
CALGELFPLLGDYADKLIF
>NA|NA|TRDV1|TRDJ4
TGTGCTCTTGGGGAACGCCTTTTTGTCTTGGGGAGTCAGGTCAGACCCCTGATCTTT
CALGERLFVLGSQVRPLIF
>NA|TRDD3|TRDV1|TRDJ1
TGTGCTCTTGGAGTTGTCGGGGGGATACGTTTCCAACCGGCTAAACTCATCTTT
CALGVVGGIRFQPAKLIF
>NA|TRDD3|TRDV2|TRDJ1
TGTGCCTGTGACAACGGTAAAATGGGGGACCAAATAAACACCGATAAACTCATCTTT
CACDNGKMGDQINTDKLIF
>NA|TRDD3|TRDV1|TRDJ2
TGTGCTCTTGGGGATCACACCTCGACCGTCTACGACTACTGGGGGACTTTGACAGCACAACTCTTCTTT
CALGDHTSTVYDYWGTLTAQLFF
>NA|TRDD3|TRDV1|TRDJ1
TGTGCTCTTGGCCCGAAGCAACCTGCCACGACCTGGGGGATACCCTACACCGATAAACTCATCTTT
CALGPKQPATTWGIPYTDKLIF
>NA|NA|TRDV1|TRDJ1
TGTGCTCTTGGGCCGAGGCCCATGGGGGACACCGATAAACTCATCTTT
CALGPRPMGDTDKLIF
>NA|TRDD3|TRDV1|TRDJ1
TGTGCTCTTGGGGAACTCATCCTACTGGGGGATACCGGCGATAAACTCATCTTT
CALGELILLGDTGDKLIF